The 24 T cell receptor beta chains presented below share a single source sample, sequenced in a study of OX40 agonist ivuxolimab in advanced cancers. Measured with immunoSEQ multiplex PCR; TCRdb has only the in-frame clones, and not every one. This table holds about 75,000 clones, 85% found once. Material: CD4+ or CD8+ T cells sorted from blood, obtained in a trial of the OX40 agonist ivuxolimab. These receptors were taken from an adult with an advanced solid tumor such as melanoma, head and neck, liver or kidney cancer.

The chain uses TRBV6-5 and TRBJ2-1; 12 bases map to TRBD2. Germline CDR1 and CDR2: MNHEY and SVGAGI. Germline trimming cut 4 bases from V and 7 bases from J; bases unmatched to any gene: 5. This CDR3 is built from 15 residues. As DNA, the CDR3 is TGTGCCAGCAGTTTGACTAGCGGGAGTAAGAATGAGCAGTTCTTC. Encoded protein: CASSLTSGSKNEQFF.

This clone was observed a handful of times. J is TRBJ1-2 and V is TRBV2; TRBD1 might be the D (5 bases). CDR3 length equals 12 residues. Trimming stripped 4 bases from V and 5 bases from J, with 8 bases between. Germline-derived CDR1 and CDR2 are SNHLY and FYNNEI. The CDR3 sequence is CASSVGVYGYTF. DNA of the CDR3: TGTGCCAGCAGTGTGGGGGTTTATGGCTACACCTTC. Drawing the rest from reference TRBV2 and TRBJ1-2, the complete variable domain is EPEVTQTPSHQVTQMGQEVILRCVPISNHLYFYWYRQILGQKVEFLVSFYNNEISEKSEIFDDQFSVERPDGSNFTLKIRSTKLEDSAMYFCASSVGVYGYTFGSGTRLTVV.

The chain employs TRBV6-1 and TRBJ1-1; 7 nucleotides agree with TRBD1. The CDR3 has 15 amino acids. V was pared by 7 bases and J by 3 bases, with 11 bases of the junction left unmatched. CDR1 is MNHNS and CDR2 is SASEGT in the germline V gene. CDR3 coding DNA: TGTGCCAGCACCCCTAGGGCAGGGGGATACACTGAAGCTTTCTTT. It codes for CASTPRAGGYTEAFF.

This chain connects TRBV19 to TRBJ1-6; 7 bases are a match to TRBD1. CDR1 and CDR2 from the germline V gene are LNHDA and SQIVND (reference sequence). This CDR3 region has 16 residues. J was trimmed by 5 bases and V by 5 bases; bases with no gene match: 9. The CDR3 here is CASSRDSGANNSPLHF. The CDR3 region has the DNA TGTGCCAGTAGTCGGGACAGTGGCGCCAATAATTCACCCCTCCACTTT.

The CDR3 loop is CASSLADTGELFF. The CDR3 region has the DNA TGTGCCAGCAGCTTAGCGGACACCGGGGAGCTGTTTTTT. This chain links TRBV7-6 with TRBJ2-2; D is unclear. V lost 0 bases and J lost 3, with 2 bases in between. The CDR3 consists of 13 residues. CDR1 SGHVS and CDR2 FNYEAQ come from the germline V gene.

CDR3 residues: CASSQTSGSSDTQYF. The CDR3 DNA reads as TGTGCCAGCAGCCAAACTAGCGGGAGTTCAGATACGCAGTATTTT. The V call is TRBV11-1, the J call TRBJ2-3; 11 bases align to TRBD2. V lost 5 bases to trimming and J lost 4 bases; unmatched junction nucleotides: 5. Germline values: CDR1 SGHAT, CDR2 FQDESV (reference sequence). The CDR3 has 15 amino acids.

CDR3 amino acids: CASNPMSRQETQYF. DNA of the CDR3: TGCGCCAGCAACCCCATGTCCAGACAAGAGACCCAGTACTTC. The chain combines TRBV10-2 with TRBJ2-5; D not resolved. CDR1 is WSHSY, CDR2 SAAADI, per germline. The CDR3 covers 14 residues. Trimming cost V 7 bases and J 2 bases, with 14 bases left between them.

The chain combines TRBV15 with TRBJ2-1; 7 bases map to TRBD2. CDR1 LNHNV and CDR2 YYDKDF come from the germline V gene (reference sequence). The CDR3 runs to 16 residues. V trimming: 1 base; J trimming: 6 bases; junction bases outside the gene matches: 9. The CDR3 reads CATSRGGAGVVNEQFF. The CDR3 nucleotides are TGTGCCACCAGCAGAGGGGGCGCGGGAGTGGTCAATGAGCAGTTCTTC.

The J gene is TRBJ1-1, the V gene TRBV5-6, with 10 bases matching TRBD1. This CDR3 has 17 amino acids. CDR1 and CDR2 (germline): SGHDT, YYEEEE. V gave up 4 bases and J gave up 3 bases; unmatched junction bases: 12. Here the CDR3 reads CASSRPGQGLWDTEAFF. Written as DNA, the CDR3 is TGTGCCAGCAGCCGGCCGGGACAGGGGCTCTGGGACACTGAAGCTTTCTTT.

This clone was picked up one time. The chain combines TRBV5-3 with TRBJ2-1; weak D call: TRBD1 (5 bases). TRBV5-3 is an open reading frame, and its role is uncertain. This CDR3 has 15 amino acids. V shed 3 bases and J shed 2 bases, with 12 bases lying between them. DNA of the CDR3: TGTGCCAGAAGCTCAAGACAGATACCCTACAATGAGCAGTTCTTC. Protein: CARSSRQIPYNEQFF.

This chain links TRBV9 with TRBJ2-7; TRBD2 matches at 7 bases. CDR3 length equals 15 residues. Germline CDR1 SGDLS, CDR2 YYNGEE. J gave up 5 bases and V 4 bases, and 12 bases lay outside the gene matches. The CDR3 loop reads CASSPRTSGFDEQYF. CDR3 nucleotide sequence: TGTGCCAGCAGCCCAAGGACTAGTGGTTTCGACGAGCAGTACTTC. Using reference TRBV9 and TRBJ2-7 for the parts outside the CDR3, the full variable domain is DSGVTQTPKHLITATGQRVTLRCSPRSGDLSVYWYQQSLDQGLQFLIQYYNGEERAKGNILERFSAQQFPDLHSELNLSSLELGDSALYFCASSPRTSGFDEQYFGPGTRLTVT.

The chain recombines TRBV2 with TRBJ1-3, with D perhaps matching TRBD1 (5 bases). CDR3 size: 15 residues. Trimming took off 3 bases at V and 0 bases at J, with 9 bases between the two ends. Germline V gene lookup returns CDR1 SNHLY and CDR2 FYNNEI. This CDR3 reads CASSDWRGSGNTIYF. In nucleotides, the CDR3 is TGTGCCAGCAGTGATTGGAGGGGCTCTGGAAACACCATATATTTT.

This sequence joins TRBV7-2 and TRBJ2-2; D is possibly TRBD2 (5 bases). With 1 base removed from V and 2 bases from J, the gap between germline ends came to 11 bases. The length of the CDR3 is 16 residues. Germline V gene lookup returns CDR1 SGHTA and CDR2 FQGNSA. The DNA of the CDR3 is TGTGCCAGCAGCTTAGACGACGACTACAACACCGGGGAGCTGTTTTTT. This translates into CASSLDDDYNTGELFF.

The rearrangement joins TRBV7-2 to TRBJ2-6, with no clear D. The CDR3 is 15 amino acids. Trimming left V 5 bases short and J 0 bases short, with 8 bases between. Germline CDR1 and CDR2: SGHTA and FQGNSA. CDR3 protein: CASSLDHSGANVLTF. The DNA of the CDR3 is TGTGCCAGCAGCCTGGACCACTCTGGGGCCAACGTCCTGACTTTC.

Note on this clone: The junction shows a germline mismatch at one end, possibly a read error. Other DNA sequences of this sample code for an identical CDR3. CDR3 bases: TGCGCCAGCACCGCAGTGACTAGTGGGGAGACCCAGTACTTC. Its protein is CASTAVTSGETQYF. The V and J genes are TRBV6-5 and TRBJ2-5; D may be TRBD2 (6 bases). The CDR3 consists of 14 residues. Germline lookup yields CDR1 MNHEY and CDR2 SVGAGI.

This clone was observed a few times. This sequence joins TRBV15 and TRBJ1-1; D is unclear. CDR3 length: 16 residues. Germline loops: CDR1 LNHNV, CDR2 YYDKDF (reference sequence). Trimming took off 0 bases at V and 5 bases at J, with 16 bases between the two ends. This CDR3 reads CATSRDRSTLLTEAFF. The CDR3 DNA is TGTGCCACCAGCAGAGACAGATCCACCCTCTTGACTGAAGCTTTCTTT.

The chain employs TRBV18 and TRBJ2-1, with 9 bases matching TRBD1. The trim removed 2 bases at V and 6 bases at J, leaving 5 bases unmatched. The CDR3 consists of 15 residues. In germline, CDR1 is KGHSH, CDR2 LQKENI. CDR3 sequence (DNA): TGTGCCAGCTCACCAGCCCCGGGACAGGGCAATGAGCAGTTCTTC. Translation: CASSPAPGQGNEQFF.

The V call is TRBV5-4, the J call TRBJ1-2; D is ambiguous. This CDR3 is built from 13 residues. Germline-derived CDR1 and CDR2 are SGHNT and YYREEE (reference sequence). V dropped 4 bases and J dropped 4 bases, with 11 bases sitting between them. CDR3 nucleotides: TGTGCCAGCAGCCTCTGGGCAGGCTATGGCTACACCTTC. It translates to CASSLWAGYGYTF.

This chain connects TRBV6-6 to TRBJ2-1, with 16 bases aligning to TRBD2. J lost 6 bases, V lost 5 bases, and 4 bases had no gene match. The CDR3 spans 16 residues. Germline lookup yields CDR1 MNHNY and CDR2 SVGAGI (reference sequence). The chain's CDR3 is CASSHGTSGRANEQFF. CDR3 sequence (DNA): TGTGCCAGCAGTCACGGGACTAGCGGGAGGGCCAATGAGCAGTTCTTC.

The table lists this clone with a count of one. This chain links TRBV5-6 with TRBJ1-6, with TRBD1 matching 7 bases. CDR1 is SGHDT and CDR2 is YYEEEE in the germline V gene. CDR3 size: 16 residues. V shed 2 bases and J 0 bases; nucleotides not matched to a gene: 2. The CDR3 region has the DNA TGTGCCAGCAGCTTCGGGACAGCCTCCTATAATTCACCCCTCCACTTT. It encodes CASSFGTASYNSPLHF.

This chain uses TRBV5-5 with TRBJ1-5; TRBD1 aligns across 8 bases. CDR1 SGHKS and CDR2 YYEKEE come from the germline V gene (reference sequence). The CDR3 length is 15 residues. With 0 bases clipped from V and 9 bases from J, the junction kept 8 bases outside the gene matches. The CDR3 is CASSLGTGPHVPQHF. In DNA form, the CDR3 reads TGTGCCAGCAGCTTGGGGACAGGGCCCCATGTGCCCCAGCATTTT.

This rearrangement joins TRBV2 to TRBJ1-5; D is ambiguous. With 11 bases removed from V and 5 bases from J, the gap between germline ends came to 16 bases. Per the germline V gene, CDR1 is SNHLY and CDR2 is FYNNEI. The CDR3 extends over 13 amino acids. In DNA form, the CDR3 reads TGTGCCCTCAATGGGCCCATAGATCAGCCCCAGCATTTT. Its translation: CALNGPIDQPQHF. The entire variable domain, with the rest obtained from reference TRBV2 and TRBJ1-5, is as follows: EPEVTQTPSHQVTQMGQEVILRCVPISNHLYFYWYRQILGQKVEFLVSFYNNEISEKSEIFDDQFSVERPDGSNFTLKIRSTKLEDSAMYFCALNGPIDQPQHFGDGTRLSIL.

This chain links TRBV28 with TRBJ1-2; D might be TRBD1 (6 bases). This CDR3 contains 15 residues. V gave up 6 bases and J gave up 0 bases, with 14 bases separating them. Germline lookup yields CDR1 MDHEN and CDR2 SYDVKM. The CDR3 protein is CASSVTGSANYGYTF. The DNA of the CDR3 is TGTGCCAGCAGCGTTACAGGGTCAGCTAACTATGGCTACACCTTC.

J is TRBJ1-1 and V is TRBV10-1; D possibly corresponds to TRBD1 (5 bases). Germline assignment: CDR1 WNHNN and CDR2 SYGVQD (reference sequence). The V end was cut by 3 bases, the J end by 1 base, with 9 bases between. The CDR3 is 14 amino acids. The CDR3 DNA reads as TGCGCCAGCAGTGATTTGGGGGAGAACACTGAAGCTTTCTTT. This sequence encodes CASSDLGENTEAFF.